Listed below are T cell receptor beta chains from one sample, sequenced in a study of blood T cell repertoires in COVID-19. Clones were read by immunoSEQ multiplex PCR, and TCRdb kept only the in-frame ones, dropping some. The sample carries around 86,000 clones, around 85% recorded once. Sequenced sample: peripheral blood. These receptors all stem from an elderly man with acute or convalescent COVID-19. CDR3s include the opening cysteine and the closing phenylalanine or tryptophan. The D gene is left open where the match is weak. Clone sizes are given selectively: once, few, many, or a class where the clone is expanded.

. TRBJ1-1 TRBV19 . CASKWRVRGSNTEAFF TGTGCCAGTAAATGGAGGGTCAGAGGCTCGAACACTGAAGCTTTCTTT
. TRBJ2-7 TRBV24-1 TRBD1 CATSAPGQGSAEQYF TGTGCCACCAGTGCCCCGGGACAGGGCTCTGCCGAGCAGTACTTC
. TRBJ2-7 TRBV7-2 . CASSALGRGTYEQYF TGTGCCAGCAGCGCGTTAGGACGGGGGACCTACGAGCAGTACTTC
. TRBJ1-1 TRBV27 . CASSFRGHTEAFF TGTGCCAGCAGTTTCCGAGGTCACACTGAAGCTTTCTTT
. TRBJ2-2 TRBV5-1 . CASSETRQSGELFF TGCGCCAGCAGTGAGACTAGACAGTCCGGGGAGCTGTTTTTT
. TRBJ2-7 TRBV15 . CATSRPRDEQYF TGTGCCACCAGCAGACCGAGGGACGAGCAGTACTTC
. TRBJ1-2 TRBV7-2 . CASSFLFLGVEGYTF TGTGCCAGCAGCTTTTTATTTCTCGGGGTGGAGGGCTACACCTTC
. TRBJ2-7 TRBV11-1 . CASSLGGSTYEQYF TGTGCCAGCAGCTTGGGAGGAAGTACTTACGAGCAGTACTTC
. TRBJ2-2 TRBV19 . CASYAGLLGTGELFF TGTGCCAGCTACGCGGGGTTACTGGGGACCGGGGAGCTGTTTTTT
. TRBJ1-6 TRBV6-1 . CASSDTGQSPLHF TGTGCCAGCAGTGATACAGGGCAATCACCCCTCCACTTT
. TRBJ1-5 TRBV19 . CASETGRGQPQHF TGTGCCAGTGAAACAGGGCGAGGCCAGCCCCAGCATTTT
once TRBJ2-2 TRBV5-1 . CASSRPESNTGELFF TGCGCCAGCTCCCGTCCGGAGTCGAACACCGGGGAGCTGTTTTTT
. TRBJ1-3 TRBV29-1 TRBD1 CSAARTGDGNTIYF TGCAGCGCCGCCAGGACAGGGGATGGAAACACCATATATTTT
. TRBJ1-1 TRBV5-6 TRBD1 CASSLGTGWGTEAFF TGTGCCAGCAGCTTGGGGACAGGGTGGGGCACTGAAGCTTTCTTT
. TRBJ1-2 TRBV6-5 TRBD1 CASSYSRLDRYDGYTF TGTGCCAGCAGTTACTCCCGACTGGACAGGTACGATGGCTACACCTTC
. TRBJ1-2 TRBV28 TRBD1 CASSLGTGGASGYGYTF TGTGCCAGCAGTTTAGGGACAGGGGGCGCTTCTGGCTATGGCTACACCTTC
once TRBJ1-1 TRBV20-1 . CSAPVQEMAFF TGCAGTGCTCCTGTACAGGAGATGGCTTTCTTT
. TRBJ2-4 TRBV4-1 . CASSQDRGSIQYF TGCGCCAGCAGCCAAGATAGGGGATCCATTCAGTACTTC
. TRBJ2-3 TRBV13 TRBD2 CASSLYGGATDTQYF TGTGCCAGCAGCTTATACGGGGGGGCCACAGATACGCAGTATTTT
. TRBJ2-3 TRBV7-9 TRBD2 CASSLALAGGRDTQYF TGTGCCAGCAGCTTAGCGCTAGCGGGAGGTAGAGATACGCAGTATTTT
. TRBJ2-7 TRBV19 TRBD2 CASSELAGVGEQYF TGTGCCAGTAGCGAGCTAGCGGGAGTGGGGGAGCAGTACTTC
. TRBJ2-3 TRBV24-1 . CATKGPTGQTTDTQYF TGTGCCACCAAAGGCCCAACAGGACAGACTACAGATACGCAGTATTTT
. TRBJ2-2 TRBV18 TRBD1 CASWRTGLFTGELFF TGTGCCAGCTGGAGGACAGGGCTCTTCACCGGGGAGCTGTTTTTT